Listed below are T cell receptor beta chains from one sample, sequenced in a study of technical replicates of blood from a handful of donors. Libraries were prepared by immunoSEQ multiplex PCR; TCRdb keeps only in-frame clonotypes and omits some of them. Of approximately 12,000 clones in the sample, 85% to 95% were seen once. The sequenced material came from PBMCs. All receptors come from a human donor in good health. CDR3s include the opening cysteine and the closing phenylalanine or tryptophan. D genes are given only for firm matches. A row's size may be missing; if present it is once, few, many or a size class.

j_gene | d_gene | v_gene | abundance | CDR3nt | CDR3aa
TRBJ2-5 | - | TRBV21-1 | - | TGTGCCAGCAGCAAAGGGGAGACTAGCGGGATGAAGACCCAGTACTTC | CASSKGETSGMKTQYF
TRBJ2-5 | - | TRBV7-2 | - | TGTGCCAGCAGCTCTGAGGGCAGGGGCCGAGAGACCCAGTACTTC | CASSSEGRGRETQYF
TRBJ2-3 | TRBD2 | TRBV6-5 | - | TGTGCCAGCAGGGGCCGGGGGGGGAGCATCGATACGCAGTATTTT | CASRGRGGSIDTQYF
TRBJ2-2 | - | TRBV6-1 | once | TGTGCCAGCAGTGGACTCTCGAACACCGGGGAGCTGTTTTTT | CASSGLSNTGELFF
TRBJ2-1 | - | TRBV19 | - | TGTGCCAGCTCTCCGGGGACCTACAATGAGCAGTTCTTC | CASSPGTYNEQFF
TRBJ1-5 | TRBD1 | TRBV7-9 | - | TGTGCCAGCAGCCCAGCCCGGACAGGAGAGAAGCATTTT | CASSPARTGEKHF
TRBJ2-7 | - | TRBV30 | - | TGTGCCTGGAGTGTGCGCAGGCTTGGGGAGCAGTACTTC | CAWSVRRLGEQYF
TRBJ2-7 | TRBD1 | TRBV9 | - | TGTGCCAGCAGCGTAGACTGGGACAGGGACACCTACGAGCAGTACTTC | CASSVDWDRDTYEQYF
TRBJ2-7 | - | TRBV5-1 | - | TGCGCCAGCAGCTTGGGATCGGGTAAACAAACCTACGAGCAGTACTTC | CASSLGSGKQTYEQYF
TRBJ1-2 | TRBD1 | TRBV10-1 | - | TGCGCCAGCAGTCCGGGACAGGGGTTCTATGGCTACACCTTC | CASSPGQGFYGYTF
TRBJ2-7 | TRBD2 | TRBV7-9 | - | TGTGCCAGCAGCACGGGTTCCGGACTAGCGGGAGAATACGAGCAGTACTTC | CASSTGSGLAGEYEQYF
TRBJ1-2 | - | TRBV28 | - | TGTGCCAGCAGTATGGGAGGGTATGGCTACACCTTC | CASSMGGYGYTF
TRBJ2-2 | TRBD1 | TRBV4-2 | - | TGTGCCAGCAGCCAAGATGGGACAGGGGGCTCCGGGGAGCTGTTTTTT | CASSQDGTGGSGELFF
TRBJ2-7 | - | TRBV6-5 | - | TGTGCCAGCAGTGATGGACGTGGGAGATACGAGCAGTACTTC | CASSDGRGRYEQYF
TRBJ2-4 | - | TRBV4-2 | - | TGTGCCAGCAGCCAAGTCGAAGGGGAAAACATTCAGTACTTC | CASSQVEGENIQYF
TRBJ2-7 | TRBD2 | TRBV10-1 | - | TGCGCCAGCAGGAGGACTAGCGGGATTTTTTACGAGCAGTACTTC | CASRRTSGIFYEQYF
TRBJ2-1 | TRBD2 | TRBV4-2 | - | TGTGCCAGCAGCCAAGATCGCGGGGGAGGCCCCCTTAATGAGCAGTTCTTC | CASSQDRGGGPLNEQFF
TRBJ2-5 | - | TRBV6-1 | - | TGTGCCAGCAGTTTTACTCAGACCCAGTACTTC | CASSFTQTQYF
TRBJ2-1 | TRBD2 | TRBV27 | - | TGTGCCAGCAGTTGGGGACTAGCGGGGCACTACAATGAGCAGTTCTTC | CASSWGLAGHYNEQFF
TRBJ1-4 | - | TRBV7-9 | - | TGTGCCAGCAGCCGAACGAGGGTAACTAATGAAAAACTGTTTTTT | CASSRTRVTNEKLFF
TRBJ2-1 | TRBD2 | TRBV7-6 | - | TGTGCCAGCAGCCCTCGGGGTCTAGCGGGTGTCAATGAGCAGTTCTTC | CASSPRGLAGVNEQFF
TRBJ1-2 | - | TRBV7-6 | - | TGTGCCAGCAGCTTAGGGGAGCTGAGCTATGGCTACACCTTC | CASSLGELSYGYTF
TRBJ2-7 | TRBD1 | TRBV6-1 | - | TGTGCCAGCAAAGTCGGACAGGGGAGCTCCTACGAGCAGTACTTC | CASKVGQGSSYEQYF
TRBJ2-2 | - | TRBV7-8 | - | TGTGCCAGCAGACCCCTAGACCGTTCTCATACCGGGGAGCTGTTTTTT | CASRPLDRSHTGELFF
TRBJ2-3 | - | TRBV9 | - | TGTGCCAGCAGCGTAGCTACCGATACGCAGTATTTT | CASSVATDTQYF
TRBJ2-5 | - | TRBV2 | - | TGTGCCAGCAGTGAAGCGGGCGGGGTGGGAGAGACCCAGTACTTC | CASSEAGGVGETQYF
TRBJ2-5 | - | TRBV12-5 | - | TGTGCTAGTGGCCCCCCGGAGATGTTGGAGACCCAGTACTTC | CASGPPEMLETQYF